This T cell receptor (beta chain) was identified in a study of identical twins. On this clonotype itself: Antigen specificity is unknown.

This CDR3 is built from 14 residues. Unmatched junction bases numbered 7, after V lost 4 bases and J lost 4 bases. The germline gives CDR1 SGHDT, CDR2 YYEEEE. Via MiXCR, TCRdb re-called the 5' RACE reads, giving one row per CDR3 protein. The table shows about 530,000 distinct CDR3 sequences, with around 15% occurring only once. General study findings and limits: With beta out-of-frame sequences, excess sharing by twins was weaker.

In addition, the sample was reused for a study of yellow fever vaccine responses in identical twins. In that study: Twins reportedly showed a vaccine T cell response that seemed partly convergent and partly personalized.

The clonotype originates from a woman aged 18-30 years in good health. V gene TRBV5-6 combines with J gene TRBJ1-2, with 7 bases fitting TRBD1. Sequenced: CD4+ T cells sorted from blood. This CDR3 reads CASSRLGQIYGYTF. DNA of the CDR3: TGTGCCAGCAGCCGACTGGGACAGATCTATGGCTACACCTTC.